This paragraph covers one TCR beta chain sequence. Its target is not known. The data belong to a study of CD8+CD57+ T cells in acquired aplastic anemia. Regarding the study as a whole: Around 29 CD8+ CDR3 sequences were shared between patients and controls.

The study profiled TCR beta VDJ and CDR3 using genomic DNA as template. TCRdb analysed the reads with MiXCR anew, one entry per CDR3 protein. The repertoire has over 150,000 distinct CDR3 sequences, 48% of them found once; the top ten carry over 10%. V lost 7 bases to trimming and J lost 10 bases, with 17 bases between them. Germline V gene data show CDR1 as SQVTM and CDR2 as ANQGSEA. The CDR3 runs 13 residues. It was patients with CD8+CD57+ cell expansion by flow cytometry who were chosen for sequencing. Blood samples were obtained from patients who had received no prior therapy. Sequencing input: sorted CD4+, CD8+, or CD8+CD57+ T cells (not recorded which) from PBMCs. The rearrangement links TRBV29-1 to TRBJ1-6; TRBD1 is a possible D gene (5 bases). The origin of this receptor is a human donor with aplastic anemia. This CDR3 reads CSAMDIKGSPLHF. CDR3 in DNA: TGCAGCGCAATGGACATCAAGGGGTCACCCCTCCACTTT.